Shown below are 26 T cell receptor beta chains from a single sample sequenced in a study of Graves' ophthalmopathy and Graves' hyperthyroidism. CDR3 regions of TCR beta were amplified from RNA transcripts. After a first-round RT-PCR with HTBI primers, a second-round multiplex PCR was run. One entry per CDR3 protein, called by TCRdb with MiXCR from the multiplex PCR reads. The sample lists more than 150,000 distinct CDR3 sequences; roughly 37% were seen once. The sequenced sample was peripheral blood. The origin of the receptors is a woman in her 40s with Graves' ophthalmopathy.

This clonotype was counted many times. V is TRBV12-3 or TRBV12-4 and J is TRBJ2-6, with TRBD2 as a possible D gene (5 bases). The CDR3 totals 15 residues. Trimming left V 7 bases short and J 1 base short, with 11 bases between. The CDR3 loop reads CASKKRGSGANVLTF. For the CDR3, the DNA is TGTGCCAGCAAAAAAAGAGGGTCTGGGGCCAACGTCCTGACTTTC.

V and J are TRBV7-2 and TRBJ2-2; perhaps TRBD2 as D (6 bases). This CDR3 is built from 14 residues. The V end was cut by 7 bases, the J end by 7 bases, with 16 bases between. Germline loops: CDR1 SGHTA, CDR2 FQGNSA. The CDR3 spells CASIIARGRGELFF. The CDR3 DNA follows: TGTGCCAGCATCATAGCGCGGGGTCGCGGGGAGCTGTTTTTT.

This clonotype was observed many times. This rearrangement joins TRBV27 to TRBJ2-2; D not resolved. Germline CDR1 is MNHEY and CDR2 is SMNVEV (reference sequence). Trimming stripped 6 bases from V and 0 bases from J, with 14 bases between. The CDR3 is 16 amino acids. The CDR3 region has the DNA TGTGCCAGCAGAAACCTAGATACCGCGAACACCGGGGAGCTGTTTTTT. It translates to CASRNLDTANTGELFF.

This clonotype was detected many times. The chain recombines TRBV30 with TRBJ2-2; D is ambiguous. Germline V lookup: CDR1 GTSNPN, CDR2 SVGIG (reference sequence). V lost 3 bases and J lost 1, with 3 bases in between. The CDR3 contains 12 residues. CDR3 in amino acids: CAWSGNTGELFF. DNA of the CDR3: TGTGCCTGGAGCGGGAACACCGGGGAGCTGTTTTTT.

This clonotype came up many times. The V call is TRBV6-4, the J call TRBJ2-4; the D gene could be TRBD1 or TRBD2 (5 bases each). CDR1 is MRHNA, CDR2 SNTAGT, per germline. Trimming shortened V by 2 bases and J by 1 base, and 12 bases separated the two germline ends. The CDR3 has 16 residues. CDR3 nucleotides: TGTGCCAGCAGTGACGGGACGTCCGTGGCCAAAAACATTCAGTACTTC. It translates to CASSDGTSVAKNIQYF.

This clonotype was counted ten times or more. The J gene is TRBJ2-7, the V gene TRBV6-2 or TRBV6-3; 7 nucleotides align to TRBD1. CDR1 and CDR2 (germline): MNHEY, SVGEGT. Trimming at V came to 2 bases and at J to 2 bases, leaving 6 bases not matched to a gene. CDR3 length: 15 amino acids. The DNA of the CDR3 is TGTGCCAGCAGTTACCACGGGACAGCGACCTACGAGCAGTACTTC. It encodes CASSYHGTATYEQYF.

This chain links TRBV5-1 with TRBJ1-1, with D unresolved. In germline, CDR1 is SGHRS, CDR2 YFSETQ. Deletions cut 7 bases from V and 1 base from J, with 8 bases between. This CDR3 spans 12 amino acids. In nucleotides, the CDR3 is TGCGCCAGCGGTACTCAGAACACTGAAGCTTTCTTT. Amino acids: CASGTQNTEAFF. The full variable domain, completed using reference TRBV5-1 and TRBJ1-1, is KAGVTQTPRYLIKTRGQQVTLSCSPISGHRSVSWYQQTPGQGLQFLFEYFSETQRNKGNFPGRFSGRQFSNSRSEMNVSTLELGDSALYLCASGTQNTEAFFGQGTRLTVV.

This clonotype was seen many times. The genes are TRBV2 and TRBJ2-4; TRBD1 is a possible D gene (6 bases). Germline V gene lookup returns CDR1 SNHLY and CDR2 FYNNEI. The CDR3 is 16 residues long. Trimming took 0 bases from V and 3 from J, leaving 12 bases between them. The CDR3 sequence is CASSEALRRGKNIQYF. The CDR3 region has the DNA TGTGCCAGCAGTGAAGCACTGCGCAGGGGCAAAAACATTCAGTACTTC.

This chain joins TRBV7-2 and TRBJ2-7; D is unclear. Germline V CDR1 and CDR2: SGHTA, FQGNSA. The CDR3 sequence is 12 residues long. V dropped 10 bases and J dropped 0 bases, with 10 bases sitting between them. DNA of the CDR3: TGTGCCACAAGGGCTAGCTCCTACGAGCAGTACTTC. It translates to CATRASSYEQYF.

This clonotype was counted ten times or more. This rearrangement joins TRBV5-4 to TRBJ1-1; 7 bases are a match to TRBD1. Germline V gene data show CDR1 as SGHNT and CDR2 as YYREEE (reference sequence). The CDR3 has 15 residues. The V and J ends lost 4 bases and 1 base, in that order; junction bases with no gene match: 7. CDR3 in amino acids: CASSPGGDRNTEAFF. CDR3 nucleotides: TGTGCCAGCAGCCCGGGGGGGGACAGGAACACTGAAGCTTTCTTT.

This clonotype was counted many times. The chain carries TRBV28 and TRBJ1-1; 9 bases agree with TRBD1. With 7 bases clipped from V and 9 bases from J, the junction kept 12 bases outside the gene matches. Germline CDR1 is MDHEN and CDR2 is SYDVKM. The CDR3 totals 14 residues. In DNA form, the CDR3 reads TGTGCCAGCACCTATCCGGGACAGGGTATTAAAGCTTTCTTT. Its protein is CASTYPGQGIKAFF.

The chain recombines TRBV7-9 with TRBJ2-7; D perhaps matches TRBD2 (5 bases). The CDR3 spans 14 residues. The V end lost 5 bases, the J end lost 7 bases, and 18 bases lay between the germline ends. In germline, CDR1 is SEHNR, CDR2 FQNEAQ (reference sequence). CDR3 DNA sequence: TGTGCCAGCAGCCCCAGACTCCGTCCGGGGGAGCAGTACTTC. This gives the protein CASSPRLRPGEQYF.

The CDR3: CASSRAEESQETQYF. In nucleotides, the CDR3 is TGTGCCAGCAGCCGGGCAGAGGAAAGCCAAGAGACCCAGTACTTC. The rearrangement links TRBV28 to TRBJ2-5, with D uncertain. This CDR3 has 15 amino acids. CDR1 MDHEN and CDR2 SYDVKM come from the germline V gene. V lost 6 bases and J lost 1, with 15 bases in between.

This clonotype was counted ten times or more. The rearrangement uses TRBV2 and TRBJ2-5; a possible D gene is TRBD2 (6 bases). This CDR3 has 14 amino acids. Germline-derived CDR1 and CDR2 are SNHLY and FYNNEI. The V end lost 7 bases, the J end lost 2 bases, and 14 bases lay between the germline ends. CDR3: CASTDAGTQETQYF. For the CDR3, the DNA is TGTGCCAGCACCGATGCTGGGACTCAAGAGACCCAGTACTTC.

This clonotype appeared many times. The chain links TRBV19 to TRBJ1-1; D is undetermined. This CDR3 spans 15 amino acids. CDR1 LNHDA and CDR2 SQIVND come from the germline V gene (reference sequence). Trimming pared 5 bases from V and 0 bases from J, leaving 13 bases between. This chain's CDR3 is CASSPRGAMNTEAFF. DNA for the CDR3: TGTGCCAGTAGTCCCCGTGGAGCCATGAACACTGAAGCTTTCTTT.

This sequence joins TRBV7-9 and TRBJ2-5, with D possibly being TRBD2 (6 bases). Germline-derived CDR1 and CDR2 are SEHNR and FQNEAQ (reference sequence). V was pared by 3 bases and J by 5 bases, with 10 bases between. The CDR3 totals 13 residues. The CDR3 region is CASSFPGEETQYF. For the CDR3, the DNA is TGTGCCAGCAGCTTTCCGGGGGAGGAGACCCAGTACTTC.

This clonotype was seen repeatedly, ten times or more. The gene calls are TRBV6-1 and TRBJ2-7, with TRBD2 matching over 9 bases. The ends lost 6 bases at V and 4 bases at J; junction bases unmatched: 7. Germline CDR1 MNHNS, CDR2 SASEGT. This CDR3 comprises 14 residues. The CDR3 region has the DNA TGTGCCAGCAGGTCCGGGACTAGCCAATACGAGCAGTACTTC. As protein: CASRSGTSQYEQYF.

This clonotype was seen repeatedly, ten times or more. A much larger clone differs from this one at a single base, so this may be a read error. The V and J genes are TRBV11-2 and TRBJ2-4, with D possibly being TRBD2 (6 bases). This CDR3 spans 19 amino acids. Germline CDR1 and CDR2: SGHAT and FQNNGV. CDR3 loop: CASSLGGGGGVRAKNIRYF. The CDR3 DNA reads as TGTGCCAGCAGCTTAGGGGGTGGCGGAGGGGTCCGAGCCAAAAACATTCGGTACTTC.

The rearrangement links TRBV19 to TRBJ1-1; D ambiguous. V was trimmed by 8 bases and J by 4 bases, leaving 17 bases between them. CDR1 LNHDA and CDR2 SQIVND come from the germline V gene (reference sequence). The CDR3 covers 14 residues. CDR3 region: CASGETDLSTEAFF. CDR3 DNA: TGTGCCAGTGGCGAGACTGACTTGTCCACTGAAGCTTTCTTT.

The rearrangement links TRBV6-1 to TRBJ2-2; D perhaps matches TRBD1 (5 bases). The germline V gene encodes CDR1 MNHNS and CDR2 SASEGT. This CDR3 spans 16 amino acids. Trimming stripped 6 bases from V and 9 bases from J, with 23 bases between. The DNA for the CDR3 is TGTGCCAGCAGCTCCCAGGGATTCCTCACCGGTAGGGAGCTGTTTTTT. Its protein product is CASSSQGFLTGRELFF.

This clonotype was found many times. This chain links TRBV19 with TRBJ2-2; 8 bases agree with TRBD2. The CDR3 has 15 amino acids. The germline gives CDR1 LNHDA, CDR2 SQIVND (reference sequence). Germline trimming cut 11 bases from V and 0 bases from J; bases unmatched to any gene: 8. The CDR3: CASNPGGANTGELFF. The CDR3 bases are TGTGCCTCCAACCCGGGGGGGGCGAACACCGGGGAGCTGTTTTTT.

This clonotype was detected ten times or more. The chain uses TRBV12-3 or TRBV12-4 and TRBJ2-7; the D is unclear. V was trimmed by 5 bases and J by 0 bases, leaving 8 bases between them. The CDR3 has 13 amino acids. The CDR3 nucleotides read TGTGCCAGCAGTCAAGCCAGCTCCTACGAGCAGTACTTC. Protein: CASSQASSYEQYF.

This clonotype was counted at least ten times. This chain uses TRBV9 with TRBJ2-7, with a weak D call TRBD2 (6 bases). Trimming took off 4 bases at V and 5 bases at J, with 16 bases between the two ends. CDR1 and CDR2 (germline): SGDLS, YYNGEE. This CDR3 region has 14 residues. CDR3 bases: TGTGCCAGCAGCACGGGTCTAGCGTCAAACGAGCAGTACTTC. It specifies CASSTGLASNEQYF.

The CDR3: CASSPAGQGMKTQYF. CDR3 coding DNA: TGTGCCAGCAGTCCCGCAGGACAGGGGATGAAGACCCAGTACTTC. The chain uses TRBV28 and TRBJ2-5; the match to TRBD1 covers 9 bases. Germline CDR1 is MDHEN and CDR2 is SYDVKM. The CDR3 loop spans 15 amino acids. V dropped 5 bases and J dropped 6; count of bases not matched to a gene: 10.

The chain recombines TRBV12-3 or TRBV12-4 with TRBJ2-2; no clear D gene. This CDR3 is 13 amino acids long. Trimming stripped 7 bases from V and 4 bases from J, with 10 bases between. The CDR3 here is CASNPLATGELFF. The CDR3, as DNA: TGTGCCAGCAACCCGTTGGCCACCGGGGAGCTGTTTTTT.

Many counts were recorded for this clonotype. One junction end does not reproduce the germline sequence, and a read error may be involved. The V and J genes are TRBV28 and TRBJ2-7; 11 positions agree with TRBD2. The CDR3 covers 17 residues. Per the germline V gene, CDR1 is MDHEN and CDR2 is SYDVKM. This chain's CDR3 is CASSLPGLAESSYGQYF. CDR3 coding DNA: TGTGCCAGCAGTTTGCCGGGACTAGCGGAGAGCTCCTACGGGCAGTACTTC.